This TCR beta chain comes out of a study of cytomegalovirus exposure and HLA in healthy donors (dated by TCRdb to between 2016 and 2019). Looking at the study overall: In an earlier analysis of some 550 of the donors, around 290 Gb of sequence data and roughly 100 million unique TCR beta sequences from 180 million or so T cells were reported. An early release covering roughly 600 HLA-typed donors comprised 250 to 350 gigabases of sequencing data and 85 million or so unique TCR sequences. Of the roughly 390 genotyped donors, roughly 76% were placed in the genetic ancestry cluster associated with self-reported Caucasian donors. The aim of the study was to test whether cataloging public T cell receptors could identify signatures of past pathogen exposure. The study profiled the T cell repertoires of around 700 subjects by immunosequencing and related them to cytomegalovirus serostatus. A separate validation cohort of roughly 110 different subjects was used in addition to the roughly 670-subject first cohort. High-throughput TCR immunosequencing, statistical association of individual TCRs with disease status, and machine learning were combined to predict cytomegalovirus infection status. A later analysis re-analyzed previously published TCR beta repertoires from 660 or so donors and added high-resolution HLA genotyping to study TCR occurrence patterns. Rather than drawing on any new phenotypic data, the later analysis identified candidate immune exposures from TCR beta sequences and the way those sequences occurred across donors. In an earlier analysis of several hundred of the donors, high-throughput TCR beta sequencing was used to judge whether each TCR beta V gene segment behaved as functional or pseudogenic. Alongside the repertoire data, information on donor age, sex, ethnicity and CMV serostatus was compiled. In a later genetic analysis, genome-wide SNP genotypes for about 60% of the 666 donors were used, and that subset was treated as a discovery cohort. All discovery cohort repertoires had been generated using a single sequencing platform. HLA typing included class I and class II loci at four-digit resolution. Typing coverage varied by locus: roughly 620-640 donors for A, B, C, DRB1 and DQB1; under 550 for DQA1; some 610 for DPA1; about 450 for DPB1. Four to six DR-DQ haplotypes were handled as single units for association and clustering, since linkage in the cohort was strong. On average, approximately 250,000 unique TCR beta nucleotide sequences were sequenced per donor among a few hundred genotyped donors of the cohort, with roughly 18% of those sequences being non-productive. Study-wide conclusions, independent of this receptor: A group of highly shared sequence variants was considered likely to be a technical artifact of the sequencing pipeline. The classifier was reported to diagnose cytomegalovirus status with high specificity and sensitivity in both the original cohort and the validation cohort. The cohort was sequenced for TCR beta chains only, and without alpha or paired-chain data the features that could be detected were limited. In a later genetic analysis, fewer N-insertions in productive TCRs were reported among donors in an Asian-associated ancestry cluster than the approximately 630-donor mean. The earlier analysis of approximately 590 of the donors excluded some 16 rarely observed V segments, including chromosome 9 orphons, because counts were too low. V-gene and J-gene trimming of TCR beta chains was associated with a missense DCLRE1C variant in a later genetic analysis, and the association was replicated in an independent cohort. A further reported finding was that TCR beta sequences accurately predicted the HLA-A and HLA-B alleles for most subjects in the first cohort. In a later analysis, some 18,000 TCR beta sequences were associated with specific HLA alleles at a false discovery rate of 0.05. Because HLA typing was missing for some donors at each locus, association tests included only the typed subset. While some public TCRs were present in many individuals, most TCR sequences turned up only very rarely across donors. It was suggested by the authors that the approach could potentially be generalized to other disease states and immunological phenotypes. In a later analysis, most CMV-associated TCR beta chains were found to appear HLA-restricted, with HLA associations seemingly driven largely by CMV exposure. When HLA alleles, especially DR and DQ, strongly co-occurred, attributing TCR associations to individual alleles was difficult. The 87-base-pair reads could not distinguish some IMGT-functional V segments, including TRBV6-2 and TRBV6-3, so those segments were excluded. Immune exposure information for the cohort was limited to CMV serostatus. According to a later analysis, TCR association rates differed among HLA loci, with DRB1 alleles showing the most associated TCRs and HLA-C alleles showing the fewest. In a later analysis, HLA-associated TCR beta chains showed more clonal expansion and lower generation probabilities than non-associated chains that were equally common. Linkage disequilibrium might explain the correlated functional status among segregating V segments, but an unknown experimental factor could not be excluded. In an earlier analysis of 587 of the donors, most TCR beta V segments were observed in productive rearrangements about 87% or about 30% of the time, broadly matching IMGT annotations. Roughly uniform sequencing depth across donors was assumed in presence/absence analyses, although this assumption may not hold. A total of fewer than 200 TCR beta chains were listed by the study as associated with cytomegalovirus. In a later analysis, several top co-occurrence clusters were reported to appear linked to parvovirus B19, influenza, CMV and Epstein-Barr virus. In vitro tests confirmed that a few of the cytomegalovirus-associated TCR beta chains recognize cytomegalovirus antigens.

Library construction relied on the immunoSEQ multiplex PCR assay. For the multiplex PCR, a mixture combining 60 forward primers for TCR Vbeta segments and 13 reverse primers for TCR Jbeta segments was used. The CDR3 region of rearranged TCR beta genes was amplified from genomic DNA with a multiplex PCR assay. Amplified TCR beta libraries were sequenced as 87-base-pair reads on the Illumina HiSeq System. In the authors' own workflow: In a later analysis, 70 million to 95 million unique TCR beta chains were counted across the 690 or so repertoires, and roughly 10 million of these chains were shared by at least two donors. A nearest-neighbor algorithm error-corrected the raw reads and collapsed the reads into unique sequences, merging closely related sequences to remove PCR and sequencing errors. V, D and J gene segments were assigned by aligning CDR3 sequences to IMGT reference sequences. For a sequence to be retained, at least a six-nucleotide match to both a V gene segment and a J gene segment was required. A rearrangement was called productive if the CDR3 had no stop codons and remained in frame with V and J, and every other rearrangement was called non-productive. Following IMGT convention, CDR3 was defined as the stretch from the second conserved V-encoded cysteine up to the conserved J-encoded phenylalanine. The earlier analysis of a few hundred of the donors excluded any sequence lacking an unambiguous match to a single V gene segment. In an earlier analysis of about 590 of the donors, a V segment was called functional when productive rearrangements were above 56.7%, and segregating when the standard deviation between donors exceeded 5%. A statistical classification framework was built for diagnosing cytomegalovirus status from the catalog of TCR beta chain sequences. A later analysis assigned V and J genes by comparing TCR nucleotide sequences with IMGT/GENE-DB human TR gene sequences. The TCRdist pipeline was used in a later analysis to assign CDR3 sequences and most-parsimonious VDJ recombination scenarios. In a later analysis, every TCR beta chain was defined by the combination of its CDR3 amino acid sequence and its V-gene family, and reads without a unique V-gene family were dropped. As a way to deal with suspected cross-contamination and a sequencing artifact, a later analysis dropped 450 to 700 nucleotide sequences that were highly shared and had low generation probability. In a later analysis, a clonal expansion index for each public chain was calculated from normalized within-repertoire ranks of inferred template counts. In a later analysis, generation probabilities were computed with a VDJ recombination model fitted to out-of-frame rearrangements, and the resulting probabilities were checked against IGoR. In a later analysis, TCR-TCR, TCR-HLA and TCR-CMV co-occurrence was scored with hypergeometric tests, and a repertoire-size bias correction was applied to TCR pairs. To estimate false discovery rates, a later analysis permuted the HLA or CMV assignments 20 times. In a later analysis, co-occurring TCRs were grouped using DBSCAN, with TCRdist sequence similarity added in when clustering inside HLA-allele-positive subsets. Repertoires with fewer than 30,000 or more than 120,000 public chains, plus five repertoires with anomalous nucleotide sharing, were excluded from co-occurrence clustering. The clones in this table, taken by TCRdb from immuneACCESS, are in-frame only. Not every clone is retained; where verified, under half of the shortfall comes from an unresolved V gene, and the cause of the rest is unknown. Clone size and the V and J calls come from that table; the DNA yielded D and trimming. The sample profile shows tens of thousands of clones; roughly 77% of them were found once. The ten largest clones capture approximately 3.3% of the sample.

The cohort consisted of some 670 healthy bone marrow donors. At the time of sampling, every cohort member was nominally healthy, though immune exposures that went unrecorded were likely present. The donor tested CMV seropositive and was one of the 289 seropositive cohort members. A peripheral blood sample was collected from each donor, and TCR beta sequencing was performed on peripheral blood mononuclear cells. Genomic DNA was extracted from the blood cell samples with the Qiagen DNeasy Blood Extraction Kit. A word on this clone: Its antigen is not yet known. No base quality information exists; no much larger clone differs at one position.

A distance of 12 bases separates the germline ends of V and J, which lose 11 bases and 7 bases respectively. The germline V gene yields LGHNA for CDR1 and YSLEER for CDR2. The CDR3 runs 12 residues from the cysteine to the phenylalanine. Of the read, only the CDR3 DNA is kept; its 36 bases are in frame from base 1. The sample consisted of PBMCs. In this chain, TRBV4-3 is recombined with TRBJ1-6, and the D gene may be TRBD1, 5 bases matching. The sequence was collected from a woman aged 40-49 years in good health and CMV-seropositive. The nucleotide sequence is TGCGCCGCCCGGGGGGAGAATTCACCCCTCCACTTT. The resulting protein is CAARGENSPLHF.